These 20 T cell receptor beta chains originate from one sample sequenced in a study of blood T cell repertoires in COVID-19. This table comes from immunoSEQ multiplex PCR, and its TCRdb copy is limited to in-frame clones, with some not included. The data show about 62,000 clones, 76% seen once. Sequenced input: peripheral blood. The receptors originated from a woman aged 45-60 years with active or convalescent COVID-19.

This chain links TRBV2 with TRBJ2-7; 8 bases are a match to TRBD2. CDR3 length equals 16 residues. Germline V gene sequence: CDR1 SNHLY, CDR2 FYNNEI. V dropped 4 bases and J dropped 4; count of bases not matched to a gene: 12. The CDR3 coding sequence is TGTGCCAGCAGTGTGGGTAGGCTAGCGGGCAAATACGAGCAGTACTTC. It is translated as CASSVGRLAGKYEQYF.

CDR3 bases: TGTGCCAGCAGTCGAACCGGGACAGAGAGATGGATCCAGTACTTC. As protein: CASSRTGTERWIQYF. The chain links TRBV28 to TRBJ2-5, with TRBD1 matching 7 bases. J lost 10 bases, V lost 5 bases, and 16 bases had no gene match. The germline CDR1 and CDR2 sequences are MDHEN and SYDVKM. The CDR3 is 15 residues long.

Written as DNA, the CDR3 is TGTGCCAGCACTAGGGCCCCGGGACAGGGAGGAGCTTTCTTT. The encoded protein is CASTRAPGQGGAFF. The V call is TRBV6-5, the J call TRBJ1-1, with 9 bases that match TRBD1. The trim removed 7 bases at V and 10 bases at J, leaving 13 bases unmatched. Germline V CDR1 and CDR2: MNHEY, SVGAGI. This CDR3 spans 14 amino acids.

This clone was observed a single time. The chain uses TRBV28 and TRBJ2-3; TRBD1 aligns across 7 bases. The CDR3 contains 15 residues. The J segment lost 3 bases and the V segment lost 8 bases, leaving 11 bases of the junction unmatched. The germline CDR1 and CDR2 sequences are MDHEN and SYDVKM. The CDR3 coding sequence is TGTGCCAGCGGGGGTGAGAGGGACAGTACAGATACGCAGTATTTT. It translates to CASGGERDSTDTQYF.

The genes are TRBV12-3 or TRBV12-4 and TRBJ2-7, with D possibly being TRBD1 (6 bases). This CDR3 has 13 amino acids. Trimming cost V 5 bases and J 4 bases, with 12 bases left between them. The CDR3 protein is CASSPFQGYEQYF. The CDR3 DNA follows: TGTGCCAGCAGTCCCTTCCAGGGGTACGAGCAGTACTTC.

The CDR3, as DNA: TGTGCCAGTAGTATTACGAGCGGAGCCACGTACGAGCAGTACTTC. It specifies CASSITSGATYEQYF. The V call is TRBV19, the J call TRBJ2-7; D might be TRBD2 (5 bases). V lost 3 bases to trimming and J lost 4 bases, with 16 bases between them. Germline CDR1 reads LNHDA; CDR2 reads SQIVND (reference sequence). This CDR3 region has 15 residues.

The rearrangement joins TRBV27 to TRBJ1-2, with D perhaps matching TRBD1 (6 bases). Between the trimmed V and J ends, which lost 5 bases and 4 bases, there was a span of 14 bases. Germline V lookup: CDR1 MNHEY, CDR2 SMNVEV (reference sequence). The CDR3 totals 14 residues. CDR3 region: CASSPPGHSYGYTF. CDR3 nucleotide sequence: TGTGCCAGCAGTCCTCCGGGACACAGCTATGGCTACACCTTC.

V gene TRBV25-1 combines with J gene TRBJ2-7, with TRBD2 matching over 12 bases. Germline V CDR1 and CDR2: MGHDK, SYGVNS. The CDR3 spans 17 residues. The V and J ends lost 1 base and 5 bases, in that order; junction bases with no gene match: 9. As DNA, the CDR3 is TGTGCCAGCAGTGAATTCCCCACGACTAGCGGGAGCGACGAGCAGTACTTC. Protein sequence: CASSEFPTTSGSDEQYF.

This chain connects TRBV3-1 (or the pseudogene TRBV3-2) to TRBJ1-2, with 7 nucleotides matching TRBD1. This CDR3 contains 13 residues. Germline V gene sequence: CDR1 LGHDT, CDR2 YNNKEL (reference sequence). Trimming cost V 3 bases and J 4 bases; bases outside gene matches: 2. The CDR3 is CASSQGQSYGYTF. The CDR3 region has the DNA TGTGCCAGCAGCCAGGGACAGAGCTATGGCTACACCTTC.

The V and J genes are TRBV4-3 and TRBJ1-5; weak D call: TRBD1 (5 bases). The germline gives CDR1 LGHNA, CDR2 YSLEER. This CDR3 region has 15 residues. The V end was cut by 0 bases, the J end by 6 bases, with 12 bases between. CDR3 in amino acids: CASSQDGGKGQPQHF. In nucleotides, the CDR3 is TGCGCCAGCAGCCAAGATGGGGGGAAAGGTCAGCCCCAGCATTTT.

This clone was counted between two and nine times. The rearrangement joins TRBV7-9 to TRBJ2-3, with TRBD2 matching 9 bases. Germline V gives CDR1 SEHNR, CDR2 FQNEAQ (reference sequence). The CDR3 spans 17 residues. Trimming at V came to 5 bases and at J to 0 bases, leaving 9 bases not matched to a gene. In DNA, the CDR3 is TGTGCCAGCAGCCCCGTTCGGGCGGGAGGGAGCACAGATACGCAGTATTTT. It encodes CASSPVRAGGSTDTQYF.

This clone turned up a few times. V is TRBV5-5 and J is TRBJ2-7; TRBD2 agrees at 11 bases. Trimming at V came to 4 bases and at J to 12 bases, leaving 12 bases not matched to a gene. This CDR3 is built from 14 residues. Germline CDR1 and CDR2: SGHKS and YYEKEE (reference sequence). CDR3 bases: TGTGCCAGCAGCGAACTAGCGGGGGAGGGGAAACCGTACTTC. Its protein product is CASSELAGEGKPYF. Filled out from reference TRBV5-5 and TRBJ2-7, the complete variable domain reads DAGVTQSPTHLIKTRGQQVTLRCSPISGHKSVSWYQQVLGQGPQFIFQYYEKEERGRGNFPDRFSARQFPNYSSELNVNALLLGDSALYLCASSELAGEGKPYFGPGTRLTVT.

This chain links TRBV30 with TRBJ1-1; tentative D call: TRBD1 (5 bases). CDR1 GTSNPN and CDR2 SVGIG come from the germline V gene (reference sequence). The length of the CDR3 is 16 residues. V was cut by 1 base and J by 1 base, with 16 bases left in between. The CDR3 nucleotides read TGTGCCTGGAGTGCGGGAGGGGAGGGCCCGAACACTGAAGCTTTCTTT. This translates into CAWSAGGEGPNTEAFF.

This chain links TRBV6-5 with TRBJ2-5; D is ambiguous. Germline CDR1 and CDR2: MNHEY and SVGAGI. The CDR3 runs to 13 residues. V lost 5 bases and J lost 0, with 7 bases in between. CDR3 sequence: CASSRLNQETQYF. The CDR3 bases are TGTGCCAGCAGTCGGTTAAACCAAGAGACCCAGTACTTC.

This rearrangement joins TRBV6-5 to TRBJ2-4, with a tentative D call TRBD2 (7 bases). The CDR3 spans 13 residues. Looked up from germline, CDR1 is MNHEY and CDR2 is SVGAGI. V was cut by 5 bases and J by 8 bases, with 13 bases left in between. The CDR3 loop reads CASSRGAGDIQYF. The DNA for the CDR3 is TGTGCCAGCAGTCGGGGGGCAGGGGACATTCAGTACTTC.

This chain uses TRBV4-2 with TRBJ2-3; D not resolved. Germline CDR1 LGHNA, CDR2 YNFKEQ. This CDR3 has 17 amino acids. V lost 3 bases and J lost 0, with 16 bases in between. CDR3 region: CASSQQIQRFSTDTQYF. CDR3 bases: TGTGCCAGCAGCCAGCAGATTCAGCGTTTCAGCACAGATACGCAGTATTTT.

The DNA for the CDR3 is TGCAGCGTTGTAGCCGTGGTGAACACTGAAGCTTTCTTT. It specifies CSVVAVVNTEAFF. The chain joins TRBV29-1 to TRBJ1-1; no clear D gene. The CDR3 covers 13 residues. Germline V gene lookup returns CDR1 SQVTM and CDR2 ANQGSEA. The V end lost 4 bases, the J end lost 0 bases, and 9 bases lay between the germline ends. The full variable domain, with the rest looked up from reference TRBV29-1 and TRBJ1-1, is SAVISQKPSRDICQRGTSLTIQCQVDSQVTMMFWYRQQPGQSLTLIATANQGSEATYESGFVIDKFPISRPNLTFSTLTVSNMSPEDSSIYLCSVVAVVNTEAFFGQGTRLTVV.

This clone was counted a single time. The chain joins TRBV14 to TRBJ2-3; D might be TRBD1 (5 bases). In germline, CDR1 is SGHDN, CDR2 FVKESK. The V end lost 1 base, the J end lost 8 bases, and 13 bases lay between the germline ends. CDR3 length: 14 amino acids. CDR3 sequence: CASSQGHRITTQYF. In DNA, the CDR3 is TGTGCCAGCAGCCAAGGTCACAGGATTACTACGCAGTATTTT.

The V call is TRBV27, the J call TRBJ1-1; the D is unclear. V was shortened by 6 bases and J by 1 base, with 9 bases between the two germline ends. CDR1 is MNHEY, CDR2 SMNVEV, per germline (reference sequence). CDR3 length equals 13 residues. CDR3 residues: CASRPLRNTEAFF. For the CDR3, the DNA is TGTGCCAGCAGGCCCCTCAGGAACACTGAAGCTTTCTTT.

This clone was seen a few times. This chain links TRBV6-5 with TRBJ2-1; 9 bases are shared with TRBD2. The CDR3 has 16 residues. From germline, CDR1 is MNHEY and CDR2 SVGAGI. Trimming at V came to 4 bases and at J to 7 bases, leaving 11 bases not matched to a gene. The CDR3 spells CASSLNPGTSQNEQFF. In DNA form, the CDR3 reads TGTGCCAGCAGTTTGAACCCCGGGACTAGCCAGAATGAGCAGTTCTTC.